This T cell receptor (beta chain) came from a study of shared clonotypes between healthy human individuals. Study in general: Each donor contributed plates that comprised three CD4 naive, three CD4 memory, two CD8 naive and one CD8 memory.

This clone was recorded once. Repertoires were generated with immunoSEQ multiplex PCR, while TCRdb's copy carries only in-frame clones and drops some. The repertoire holds over 1.5 million clones, with 98% as singletons. After removal of 7 bases from V and 9 bases from J, the junction contained 3 bases not matched to a gene. Germline V gives CDR1 SNHLY, CDR2 FYNNEI. This CDR3 region has 11 residues. Negatively enriched CD4+ T cells were divided by CD45RA into naive and memory. The source of this sequence is a young man in good health. The sequenced sample was naive CD4+ T cells sorted from blood. Subset: CD45RA+ positively selected. The chain recombines TRBV2 with TRBJ1-5; the match to TRBD1 covers 7 bases. The CDR3 protein is CASTPGGPQHF. For the CDR3, the DNA is TGTGCCAGCACCCCAGGGGGGCCCCAGCATTTT.